Below are 21 T cell receptor beta chains sequenced from a single sample in a study of blood T cell repertoires in COVID-19. Assay used: immunoSEQ multiplex PCR; TCRdb lists only in-frame clones, some missing. The sample carries about half a million clones, roughly nine tenths recorded once. The sample consisted of peripheral blood. These receptors originate from a man aged 18 to 35 with COVID-19, enrolled during active disease.

This rearrangement joins TRBV11-2 to TRBJ1-5; tentative D call: TRBD1 (5 bases). CDR1 is SGHAT, CDR2 FQNNGV, per germline. This CDR3 region has 15 residues. V was cut by 3 bases and J by 5 bases, with 14 bases left in between. CDR3 region: CASSLGTGGDQPQHF. The CDR3, as DNA: TGTGCCAGCAGCTTGGGAACAGGCGGTGATCAGCCCCAGCATTTT.

The chain combines TRBV10-1 with TRBJ1-4; maybe TRBD1 (5 bases). CDR1 is WNHNN, CDR2 SYGVQD, per germline (reference sequence). The CDR3 is 15 residues long. Trimming took off 10 bases at V and 8 bases at J, with 23 bases between the two ends. The CDR3 sequence: CATRCFGDLREKLFF. The CDR3 DNA is TGCGCCACCAGATGTTTCGGGGACTTGAGGGAAAAACTGTTTTTT.

This clone has only one observation. The gene calls are TRBV10-1 and TRBJ2-7, with 7 bases identical to TRBD2. Germline CDR1 reads WNHNN; CDR2 reads SYGVQD (reference sequence). Germline trimming cut 3 bases from V and 4 bases from J; bases unmatched to any gene: 6. The CDR3 consists of 14 residues. CDR3 nucleotides: TGCGCCAGCAGTGATCCAGGGAGGGAATACGAGCAGTACTTC. Residues: CASSDPGREYEQYF.

This clone was counted once. The CDR3 protein is CASSIGTGGEQYF. The DNA for the CDR3 is TGTGCCAGCAGTATCGGGACAGGGGGCGAGCAGTACTTC. The chain recombines TRBV27 with TRBJ2-7; 11 bases fit TRBD1. The trim removed 5 bases at V and 6 bases at J, leaving 3 bases unmatched. Germline CDR1 reads MNHEY; CDR2 reads SMNVEV (reference sequence). This CDR3 has 13 amino acids.

This clone was observed a single time. The chain combines TRBV6-5 with TRBJ2-1; 7 bases are a match to TRBD1. The CDR3 spans 15 residues. The V and J ends lost 2 bases and 3 bases, in that order; junction bases with no gene match: 4. Germline V gene sequence: CDR1 MNHEY, CDR2 SVGAGI. The CDR3 region is CASSYDRDSYNEQFF. The CDR3 region has the DNA TGTGCCAGCAGTTACGACCGGGACAGCTACAATGAGCAGTTCTTC.

In its sample, this clone was seen a few times. This chain links TRBV30 with TRBJ2-1, with D maybe TRBD2 (7 bases). V dropped 5 bases and J dropped 0 bases, with 17 bases sitting between them. Germline CDR1 reads GTSNPN; CDR2 reads SVGIG (reference sequence). This CDR3 spans 16 amino acids. The CDR3 loop is CAWGGARTNSYNEQFF. The CDR3 DNA reads as TGTGCCTGGGGGGGGGCCCGCACGAACTCCTACAATGAGCAGTTCTTC.

V gene TRBV19 combines with J gene TRBJ1-5; 9 bases map to TRBD1. This CDR3 is built from 16 residues. With V trimmed by 6 bases and J by 0 bases, 6 bases remained unmatched. In germline, CDR1 is LNHDA, CDR2 SQIVND (reference sequence). The CDR3 loop is CASRDRGLVSNQPQHF. The CDR3 DNA follows: TGTGCCAGTAGGGACAGGGGACTTGTTAGCAATCAGCCCCAGCATTTT.

This sequence joins TRBV5-4 and TRBJ1-2, with D perhaps matching TRBD1 (6 bases). CDR3 length: 16 residues. V was trimmed by 4 bases and J by 1 base, leaving 17 bases between them. CDR1 SGHNT and CDR2 YYREEE come from the germline V gene (reference sequence). For the CDR3, the DNA is TGTGCCAGCAGCAAGGACAGAACAACTTATAACTATGGCTACACCTTC. Its translation: CASSKDRTTYNYGYTF.

The chain combines TRBV5-1 with TRBJ2-3, with 7 positions matching TRBD2. With 0 bases clipped from V and 8 bases from J, the junction kept 3 bases outside the gene matches. From germline, CDR1 is SGHRS and CDR2 YFSETQ. The CDR3 is 13 amino acids. The DNA for the CDR3 is TGCGCCAGCAGCTTGGGACTAGCCGGTACGCAGTATTTT. The encoded protein is CASSLGLAGTQYF.

The rearrangement links TRBV24-1 to TRBJ2-2; 10 nucleotides line up with TRBD1. In germline, CDR1 is KGHDR, CDR2 SFDVKD. The CDR3 has 21 amino acids. J lost 1 base, V lost 4 bases, and 17 bases had no gene match. CDR3 DNA sequence: TGTGCCACCAGTGAAGCAGCCGGGACAGGGGAGGGTTTTATGAACACCGGGGAGCTGTTTTTT. It codes for CATSEAAGTGEGFMNTGELFF.

This clone was counted a few times. The rearrangement uses TRBV6-5 and TRBJ1-5; possibly TRBD1 for D (5 bases). Germline V gene sequence: CDR1 MNHEY, CDR2 SVGAGI. V was pared by 6 bases and J by 5 bases, with 17 bases between. This CDR3 is built from 15 residues. The CDR3 protein is CASRDQGSSHQPQHF. CDR3 nucleotide sequence: TGTGCCAGCAGGGATCAGGGATCATCTCATCAGCCCCAGCATTTT.

The chain employs TRBV29-1 and TRBJ2-5, with 14 bases aligning to TRBD2. V was pared by 7 bases and J by 5 bases, with 9 bases of the junction left unmatched. Germline V gene data show CDR1 as SQVTM and CDR2 as ANQGSEA. There are 15 residues in the CDR3. DNA for the CDR3: TGCAGCGCCAAGGGACTAGCGGGAGAGATGGAGACCCAGTACTTC. Translating gives CSAKGLAGEMETQYF.

The rearrangement joins TRBV5-1 to TRBJ2-3; 8 bases are shared with TRBD2. Germline values: CDR1 SGHRS, CDR2 YFSETQ. The trim removed 2 bases at V and 2 bases at J, leaving 7 bases unmatched. This CDR3 is 16 amino acids long. The CDR3 region has the DNA TGCGCCAGCAGCTTTACGGGACTAGGAAACACAGATACGCAGTATTTT. It yields the protein CASSFTGLGNTDTQYF.

The rearrangement links TRBV6-1 to TRBJ2-1; TRBD1 is a possible D gene (5 bases). The V and J ends lost 3 bases and 2 bases respectively, with 11 bases between them. The CDR3 runs 15 residues. Germline loops: CDR1 MNHNS, CDR2 SASEGT. CDR3 DNA sequence: TGTGCCAGCAGTGACGAAGACAGAGCCTACAATGAGCAGTTCTTC. This translates into CASSDEDRAYNEQFF.

V and J are TRBV12-3 or TRBV12-4 and TRBJ2-7; unclear D gene. Trimming cost V 7 bases and J 1 base, with 2 bases left between them. This CDR3 has 10 residues. This CDR3 reads CASTSYEQYF. The CDR3 bases are TGTGCCAGCACTTCCTACGAGCAGTACTTC.

This chain connects TRBV4-1 to TRBJ1-2; D gene unclear. The CDR3 loop spans 11 amino acids. Germline V CDR1 and CDR2: MGHRA, YSYEKL. With 6 bases removed from V and 8 bases from J, the gap between germline ends came to 10 bases. CDR3 sequence (DNA): TGCGCCAGCAGTGGGCGGGAAGGCTACACCTTC. Protein: CASSGREGYTF.

The chain employs TRBV24-1 and TRBJ2-1; D unresolved. This CDR3 is 16 amino acids long. CDR1 KGHDR and CDR2 SFDVKD come from the germline V gene. The ends were cut back, 2 bases at V and 6 bases at J, with 16 bases in the middle. CDR3 in amino acids: CATSDSTPLKPNEQFF. In nucleotides, the CDR3 is TGTGCCACCAGTGATTCGACTCCCCTTAAGCCCAATGAGCAGTTCTTC.

This chain connects TRBV3-1 (or the pseudogene TRBV3-2) to TRBJ2-1; 7 positions agree with TRBD2. The CDR3 consists of 15 residues. The V and J ends lost 4 bases and 10 bases, in that order; junction bases with no gene match: 13. The germline CDR1 and CDR2 sequences are LGHDT and YNNKEL (reference sequence). Here the CDR3 reads CASSRAWRETEEQFF. In DNA form, the CDR3 reads TGTGCCAGCAGCCGAGCATGGCGGGAGACAGAAGAGCAGTTCTTC.

The CDR3, as DNA: TGTGCCTGGCATCCGGGACTCGGTACCTACGAGCAGTACTTC. Protein sequence: CAWHPGLGTYEQYF. The chain employs TRBV30 and TRBJ2-7, with D perhaps TRBD2 (6 bases). V was pared by 5 bases and J by 2 bases, with 16 bases between. CDR3 length equals 14 residues. The germline V gene has CDR1 GTSNPN and CDR2 SVGIG (reference sequence). The full variable domain, rest sourced from reference TRBV30 and TRBJ2-7, is SQTIHQWPATLVQPVGSPLSLECTVEGTSNPNLYWYRQAAGRGLQLLFYSVGIGQISSEVPQNLSASRPQDRQFILSSKKLLLSDSGFYLCAWHPGLGTYEQYFGPGTRLTVT.

This clone has just a few counts. V gene TRBV2 combines with J gene TRBJ1-2; D possibly corresponds to TRBD1 (6 bases). Germline V lookup: CDR1 SNHLY, CDR2 FYNNEI. CDR3 length equals 14 residues. Trimming took 6 bases from V and 0 from J, leaving 11 bases between them. This CDR3 is CASRIDRSNYGYTF. As DNA, the CDR3 is TGTGCCAGCAGAATAGACAGGTCTAACTATGGCTACACCTTC.

The V and J genes are TRBV12-3 or TRBV12-4 and TRBJ1-2; D ambiguous. V gave up 3 bases and J gave up 2 bases, with 7 bases separating them. The CDR3 contains 13 residues. DNA for the CDR3: TGTGCCAGCAGTTTCCCCCTCAACTATGGCTACACCTTC. Protein: CASSFPLNYGYTF.